These 7 T cell receptor beta chains originate from one sample sequenced in a study of breast tumors, draining lymph nodes, adjacent tissues. Breast cancer patients provided tissue from their axillary draining lymph nodes. One entry per CDR3 protein results from TCRdb running MiXCR on the multiplex PCR reads. The sample lists 130,000 or so distinct CDR3 sequences, 21% seen once, with 2% to 2.5% in the top ten. The sequenced material came from axillary lymph node tissue. These receptors were collected from a female donor with breast cancer. Some clones in this sample may be carry-over from other donors' samples.

This clonotype was recorded many times. CDR3 region: CATSDLGRVEQFF. CDR3 sequence (DNA): TGTGCCACCAGTGATTTAGGGCGGGTAGAGCAGTTCTTC. The rearrangement uses TRBV24-1 and TRBJ2-1; TRBD2 is a possible D gene (5 bases). The germline V and J ends were trimmed by 1 base and 10 bases, with 10 bases remaining between them. From germline, CDR1 is KGHDR and CDR2 SFDVKD. The CDR3 runs to 13 residues.

In its sample, this clonotype was seen many times. The chain has TRBV5-1 and TRBJ2-3, with 15 nucleotides matching TRBD2. The CDR3 length is 18 residues. The ends lost 4 bases at V and 1 base at J; junction bases unmatched: 7. Germline V gene lookup returns CDR1 SGHRS and CDR2 YFSETQ. The CDR3, as DNA: TGCGCCAGCAGCCCCGGGACTAGCGGGAGGTGGGGCACAGATACGCAGTATTTT. This encodes CASSPGTSGRWGTDTQYF. Drawing the rest from reference TRBV5-1 and TRBJ2-3, the complete variable domain is KAGVTQTPRYLIKTRGQQVTLSCSPISGHRSVSWYQQTPGQGLQFLFEYFSETQRNKGNFPGRFSGRQFSNSRSEMNVSTLELGDSALYLCASSPGTSGRWGTDTQYFGPGTRLTVL.

Ten or more counts support this clonotype. The genes are TRBV7-2 and TRBJ1-6, with 7 bases that match TRBD1. V lost 1 base and J lost 7; bases outside the gene matches: 4. The CDR3 contains 15 residues. The germline V gene encodes CDR1 SGHTA and CDR2 FQGNSA. CDR3 residues: CASSLVTGTNSPLHF. In nucleotides, the CDR3 is TGTGCCAGCAGCTTAGTGACAGGGACCAATTCACCCCTCCACTTT. Looking up the rest from reference TRBV7-2 and TRBJ1-6 gives the full variable domain: GAGVSQSPSNKVTEKGKDVELRCDPISGHTALYWYRQSLGQGLEFLIYFQGNSAPDKSGLPSDRFSAERTGGSVSTLTIQRTQQEDSAVYLCASSLVTGTNSPLHFGNGTRLTVT.

This clonotype turned up a few times. The chain carries TRBV3-1 and TRBJ1-3; no clear D gene. The CDR3 has 16 amino acids. The V end lost 2 bases, the J end lost 0 bases, and 11 bases lay between the germline ends. The V gene's germline CDR1 is LGHDT and CDR2 YNNKEL (reference sequence). CDR3 bases: TGTGCCAGCAGCCAATCCACAGTTAACTCTGGAAACACCATATATTTT. It translates to CASSQSTVNSGNTIYF.

Turning to this clonotype: This may come from a read error, since a much larger clone is one base off. This chain joins TRBV6-1 and TRBJ2-7, with TRBD2 matching 9 bases. The CDR3 runs 13 residues. V gave up 5 bases and J gave up 2 bases; unmatched junction bases: 1. Germline values: CDR1 MNHNS, CDR2 SASEGT. CDR3 DNA sequence: TGTGCCAGCAGTAGGACTAGCGCCTACGAGCAGTACTTC. It yields the protein CASSRTSAYEQYF.

This clonotype was counted at least ten times. The chain carries TRBV30 and TRBJ2-7, with 10 bases fitting TRBD1. Germline V CDR1 and CDR2: GTSNPN, SVGIG (reference sequence). The CDR3 spans 14 residues. V was clipped by 4 bases and J by 7 bases; unmatched bases: 10. In DNA, the CDR3 is TGTGCCTGGAAATACGGGACAGGGGTCGGGGAGCAGTACTTC. As protein: CAWKYGTGVGEQYF.

This clonotype has just a few counts. The chain combines TRBV28 with TRBJ2-3; 7 bases align to TRBD2. CDR3 size: 14 residues. Germline CDR1 reads MDHEN; CDR2 reads SYDVKM. The J segment lost 4 bases and the V segment lost 3 bases, leaving 4 bases of the junction unmatched. The CDR3 loop is CASSLRERSDTQYF. The CDR3 DNA reads as TGTGCCAGCAGTTTGCGGGAGAGATCAGATACGCAGTATTTT.